Shown below are 15 T cell receptor beta chains from a single sample sequenced in a study of blood T cell repertoires in COVID-19. Assay: immunoSEQ multiplex PCR; the TCRdb copy retains only in-frame clones and omits some. The repertoire holds 20,000 to 25,000 clones, with approximately 88% as singletons. Sequencing input: peripheral blood. The receptors shown here come from a human donor with active COVID-19. The donor label of this sample is uncertain.

The rearrangement links TRBV18 to TRBJ1-2; TRBD1 might be the D (6 bases). CDR1 and CDR2 from the germline V gene are KGHSH and LQKENI. Trimming removed 6 bases at V and 6 bases at J, with 14 bases between. The CDR3 length is 13 residues. The CDR3 here is CASSSGTTNGYTF. The CDR3 DNA reads as TGTGCCAGCTCTTCGGGGACAACTAATGGCTACACCTTC.

CDR3 protein: CASSFSGTSLSYEQYF. Here the CDR3 DNA reads TGTGCCAGCAGCTTCTCCGGGACTAGCCTCTCCTACGAGCAGTACTTC. The chain combines TRBV13 with TRBJ2-7; TRBD2 matches at 9 bases. V dropped 3 bases and J dropped 0; count of bases not matched to a gene: 6. Germline V CDR1 and CDR2: PRHDT, FYEKMQ (reference sequence). The CDR3 runs 16 residues.

The chain joins TRBV27 to TRBJ1-3, with D perhaps matching TRBD1 (5 bases). Deletions cut 2 bases from V and 4 bases from J, with 6 bases between. Germline V gene lookup returns CDR1 MNHEY and CDR2 SMNVEV (reference sequence). The length of the CDR3 is 13 residues. This CDR3 is CASSLQGGNTIYF. The DNA of the CDR3 is TGTGCCAGCAGTTTACAGGGAGGAAACACCATATATTTT.

The CDR3, as DNA: TGTGCCAGTAGTATCCTAGCGGGGGGGGAGCAGTTCTTC. Protein: CASSILAGGEQFF. The chain is built from TRBV19 and TRBJ2-1, with 12 positions matching TRBD2. After removal of 3 bases from V and 10 bases from J, the junction contained 1 base not matched to a gene. The V gene's germline CDR1 is LNHDA and CDR2 SQIVND (reference sequence). The CDR3 loop spans 13 amino acids.

The sample holds one count of this clone. The chain couples TRBV18 to TRBJ2-5, with 7 nucleotides matching TRBD2. Germline V gives CDR1 KGHSH, CDR2 LQKENI. V shed 2 bases and J 10 bases; nucleotides not matched to a gene: 19. CDR3 size: 17 residues. The CDR3 DNA is TGTGCCAGCTCACCAGTCGACCGGGGGGACGCACATGGGGACCAGTACTTC. Amino acid sequence: CASSPVDRGDAHGDQYF.

J is TRBJ2-7 and V is TRBV6-6, with D possibly matching TRBD2 (5 bases). The CDR3 consists of 12 residues. Deletions cut 2 bases from V and 4 bases from J, with 6 bases between. Germline CDR1 reads MNHNY; CDR2 reads SVGAGI (reference sequence). This CDR3 is CASSYKRYEQYF. The CDR3 DNA is TGTGCCAGCAGTTACAAGCGGTACGAGCAGTACTTC.

Note on this clone: Sequence at one end of the junction differs from germline and may be a read error. V and J are TRBV2 and TRBJ2-5; D not certain. The CDR3 is made up of 12 amino acids. Germline values: CDR1 SNHLY, CDR2 FYNNEI. CDR3 DNA: TGTGCCACCAGTGGTTTACAAGAGACCCAGTACTTC. Its protein is CATSGLQETQYF.

J is TRBJ1-6 and V is TRBV28; D is possibly TRBD1 (5 bases). CDR3 length: 14 amino acids. V lost 6 bases, J lost 7 bases, and 13 bases lay in between. Per the germline V gene, CDR1 is MDHEN and CDR2 is SYDVKM. The CDR3 spells CASRIRQRNSPLHF. The DNA for the CDR3 is TGTGCCAGCAGGATTAGACAGAGGAATTCACCCCTCCACTTT.

Remarks on this clone: A junction boundary mismatches the germline segment, possibly from a read error. In the same sample, other DNA sequences code for this CDR3. The rearrangement links TRBV28 to TRBJ2-7; 8 bases are a match to TRBD2. Germline assignment: CDR1 MDHEN and CDR2 SYDVKM. The CDR3 loop spans 14 amino acids. This chain's CDR3 is CASSLSLAGYEQYF. The CDR3 bases are TGTGCCAGCAGTTTATCGCTAGCGGGCTACGAGCAGTACTTT.

The CDR3 DNA follows: TGTGCCAGCAGCTTAGGCCTAGCGGGGAACATGGAGACCCAGTACTTC. Its translation is CASSLGLAGNMETQYF. The chain employs TRBV11-3 and TRBJ2-5, with 9 bases lining up with TRBD2. The CDR3 has 16 amino acids. Germline V gene sequence: CDR1 SGHNT, CDR2 YENEEA. Unmatched junction bases numbered 8, after V lost 1 base and J lost 5 bases.

V usage is TRBV5-6 and J usage is TRBJ1-6; D is undetermined. The CDR3 contains 13 residues. Trimming pared 0 bases from V and 8 bases from J, leaving 6 bases between. CDR1 is SGHDT, CDR2 YYEEEE, per germline. CDR3: CASSLGRDSPLHF. The DNA of the CDR3 is TGTGCCAGCAGCTTGGGGCGGGATTCACCCCTCCACTTT.

The chain links TRBV6-2 or TRBV6-3 to TRBJ2-6, with a tentative D call TRBD1 (6 bases). Germline-derived CDR1 and CDR2 are MNHEY and SVGEGT. This CDR3 contains 16 residues. The V and J ends lost 4 bases and 0 bases respectively, with 10 bases between them. The CDR3 protein is CASSLLRGSGANVLTF. CDR3 bases: TGTGCCAGCAGTTTGCTCAGGGGCTCTGGGGCCAACGTCCTGACTTTC.

The chain uses TRBV2 and TRBJ1-5; 7 nucleotides line up with TRBD1. The CDR3 is 14 residues long. The J segment lost 8 bases and the V segment lost 7 bases, leaving 11 bases of the junction unmatched. Germline V gene sequence: CDR1 SNHLY, CDR2 FYNNEI. CDR3 in DNA: TGTGCCAGCAAGCGCCGGCAGGGGGTTGAGCCCCAGCATTTT. Protein product: CASKRRQGVEPQHF.

The rearrangement joins TRBV7-6 to TRBJ2-3; TRBD2 is a possible D gene (6 bases). V lost 5 bases, J lost 6 bases, and 9 bases lay in between. The length of the CDR3 is 12 residues. Per germline, CDR1 SGHVS and CDR2 FNYEAQ. The CDR3 region is CASSRDSDTQYF. The CDR3 nucleotides read TGTGCCAGCAGCCGGGACTCCGATACGCAGTATTTT.

The V gene is TRBV14, the J gene TRBJ1-2; D unresolved. The CDR3 covers 13 residues. V shed 1 base and J shed 4 bases, with 7 bases lying between them. Germline CDR1 and CDR2: SGHDN and FVKESK. The CDR3 loop is CASSQVQSYGYTF. Written as DNA, the CDR3 is TGTGCCAGCAGCCAAGTACAGAGCTATGGCTACACCTTC.